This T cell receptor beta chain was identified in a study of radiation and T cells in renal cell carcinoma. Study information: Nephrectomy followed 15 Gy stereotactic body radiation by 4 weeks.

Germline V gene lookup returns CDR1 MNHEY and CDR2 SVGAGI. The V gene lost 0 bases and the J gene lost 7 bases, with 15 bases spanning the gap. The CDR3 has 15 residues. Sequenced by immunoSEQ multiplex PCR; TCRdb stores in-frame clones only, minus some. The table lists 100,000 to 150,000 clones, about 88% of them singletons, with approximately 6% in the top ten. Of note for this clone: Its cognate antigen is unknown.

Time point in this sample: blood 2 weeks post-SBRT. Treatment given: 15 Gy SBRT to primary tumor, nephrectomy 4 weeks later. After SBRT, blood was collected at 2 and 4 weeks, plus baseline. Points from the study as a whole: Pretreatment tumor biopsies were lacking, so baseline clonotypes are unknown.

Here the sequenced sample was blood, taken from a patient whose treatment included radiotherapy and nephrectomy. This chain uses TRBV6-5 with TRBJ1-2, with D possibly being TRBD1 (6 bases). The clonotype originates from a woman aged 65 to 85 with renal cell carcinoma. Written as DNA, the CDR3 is TGTGCCAGCAGTTACTCTGCCGGGGGCAGGAGTGGCTACACCTTC. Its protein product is CASSYSAGGRSGYTF.